This TCR beta chain was observed in a study of T cell repertoires in cytomegalovirus infection. About the study: Public TCR beta signature analysis indicated the presence of both CMV infection and matching HLA type.

On this clonotype itself: Its antigen is unidentified.

The germline CDR1 and CDR2 sequences are LGHNT and FRNRAP. Trimming removed 6 bases at V and 3 bases at J, with 11 bases between. The CDR3 has 13 amino acids. MiXCR was run by TCRdb on the reads, yielding one entry per CDR3 protein. The data contain hundreds of thousands of distinct CDR3 sequences, roughly 31% of them seen just once; the ten biggest clones take up around an eighth. The source is a human donor in good health (CMV status not recorded). Some clones in this sample may be carry-over from other donors' samples. The material sequenced was cultured CD8+ T cells from PBMCs, taken from culture after CMV antigen stimulation. The chain combines TRBV12-5 with TRBJ1-2; maybe TRBD1 (6 bases). CDR3 bases: TGTGCTAGTGGACAGGACAGCTACTATGGCTACACCTTC. Translation: CASGQDSYYGYTF.